The 6 T cell receptor beta chains below all came from one sample that was sequenced in a study of cytomegalovirus exposure and HLA in healthy donors. Primers included in the PCR were 60 Vbeta and 13 Jbeta primers. Data came from immunoSEQ multiplex PCR; TCRdb stores just in-frame clones and leaves some out. The table shows some 81,000 clones, with around 70% occurring only once. The sequenced sample consisted of PBMCs. The receptors shown here come from a woman in her forties in good health and CMV-seropositive.

This chain links TRBV2 with TRBJ2-7, with TRBD1 identical over 9 bases. Unmatched junction bases numbered 9, after V lost 3 bases and J lost 3 bases. The germline V gene encodes CDR1 SNHLY and CDR2 FYNNEI. The CDR3 extends over 16 amino acids. CDR3 region: CASSDPGQGWNYEQYF. The CDR3 bases are TGTGCCAGCAGTGACCCGGGACAGGGTTGGAACTACGAGCAGTACTTC.

The chain couples TRBV4-2 to TRBJ1-2, with 11 bases lining up with TRBD1. The CDR3 is 15 residues long. From germline, CDR1 is LGHNA and CDR2 YNFKEQ. The ends lost 4 bases at V and 2 bases at J; junction bases unmatched: 3. The CDR3 sequence is CASSLGQGGNYGYTF. The CDR3 nucleotides read TGTGCCAGCAGCCTGGGACAGGGGGGCAACTATGGCTACACCTTC.

The V and J genes are TRBV7-2 and TRBJ2-1, with D possibly being TRBD1 (5 bases). Trimming left V 0 bases short and J 7 bases short, with 13 bases between. The germline CDR1 and CDR2 sequences are SGHTA and FQGNSA. This CDR3 region has 15 residues. The CDR3 DNA reads TGTGCCAGCAGCTTAGCACAGGAACTTGGGAATGAGCAGTTCTTC. Its translation: CASSLAQELGNEQFF.

Written as DNA, the CDR3 is TGCGCCAGCAGCCAATTAGGACAGCCCTATGGCTACACCTTC. This translates into CASSQLGQPYGYTF. This chain uses TRBV4-3 with TRBJ1-2, with a weak D call TRBD1 (6 bases). The V end was cut by 2 bases, the J end by 4 bases, with 11 bases between. CDR3 length equals 14 residues. Germline assignment: CDR1 LGHNA and CDR2 YSLEER.

The V call is TRBV7-9, the J call TRBJ1-3, with unresolved D. From germline, CDR1 is SEHNR and CDR2 FQNEAQ (reference sequence). V lost 6 bases to trimming and J lost 0 bases, with 6 bases between them. This CDR3 is built from 13 residues. Here the CDR3 reads CASREGSGNTIYF. DNA of the CDR3: TGTGCCAGCAGGGAGGGCTCTGGAAACACCATATATTTT.

The gene calls are TRBV6-1 and TRBJ2-3; D is undetermined. V lost 4 bases, J lost 0 bases, and 8 bases lay in between. CDR3 size: 14 residues. Germline V gives CDR1 MNHNS, CDR2 SASEGT. CDR3: CASSAPTSTDTQYF. In nucleotides, the CDR3 is TGTGCCAGCAGTGCCCCTACTAGCACAGATACGCAGTATTTT.